The T cell receptor beta chain described here comes from a study of blood T cell repertoires in COVID-19 (TCRdb year 2020). Looking at the study overall: Samples covering the acute and convalescent phases of COVID-19 were provided by collaborators in the United States, Italy and Spain. Where HLA class I and class II types were available, the types were taken from metadata supplied by the sample provider, not from assay-based typing. Subjects who had been exposed to COVID-19, were actively infected with it, or had recovered from it provided the deeply sampled blood TCRbeta repertoires that made up the dataset. A de-identified subject ID, COVID-19 status, age in years and sex were almost always included in the sample metadata. The material from the prospective study consisted of cDNA or gDNA derived from T cells, B-cell-depleted T cells, or PBMCs. The repertoires were released in a freely available public database intended as a resource for research on the immune response to SARS-CoV-2. Samples were obtained from the ongoing ImmuneRACE study (first 160 participants) and from some 1,200 subjects provided by 6 global collaborators. What the work shows at the level of the full study, not this receptor alone: How much clinical and demographic metadata was included differed by source and by participant, and the metadata was provided uncurated.

In the prospective study, participants were about 18 to 95 years old, resided in about two dozen geographic areas of the United States, and were enrolled through a virtual design. In the prospective study, cohorts were assigned on the basis of participant-reported clinical history obtained from a screening survey and a study questionnaire. In the prospective study, whole blood, serum and a nasopharyngeal or oropharyngeal swab were collected from each participant by mobile phlebotomists. Additional blood draws and questionnaires over an approximately two-month period could optionally be provided by prospective study participants. Prospective study blood samples were shipped either frozen or at room temperature before DNA extraction. From the cysteine up to the phenylalanine, the CDR3 has a length of 15 residues. Left in the record is the CDR3 DNA by itself, 45 bases read in frame from the first base. V and J are trimmed by 10 bases and 5 bases, and the gene matches miss 13 bases of the junction. Based on the germline V gene (reference sequence), the CDR1 and CDR2 sequences are WNHNN and SYGVQD.

In regard to this clone: Which antigen it targets is not known. No base-level quality is on record; no much larger clone is a single base apart.

TCRbeta CDR3 regions were amplified from genomic DNA by means of the immunoSEQ Assay, a bias-controlled multiplex PCR. The original methods were these. Within the assay, amplification of reference gene primers was used to estimate how many nucleated cells each sample contained. To quantify the absolute abundance of each unique TCRbeta CDR3 rearrangement, sequence reads were collapsed and filtered. Productive Simpson clonality was computed per sample as the square root of Simpson's diversity index over productive rearrangements. The clones in this table, taken by TCRdb from immuneACCESS, are in-frame only. Not every clone is retained; where verified, under half of the shortfall comes from an unresolved V gene, and the cause of the rest is unknown. V, J and clone size were drawn from that table, and D and trimming were deduced from the DNA. The sample contains more than 250,000 clones, more than 70% of them found a single time. The ten largest make up more than 1% of the sample.

The chain is made from TRBV10-1 and TRBJ2-3; 9 bases in the junction line up with TRBD2. This TCR derives from a woman in her thirties or forties with acute COVID-19. Sequenced: PBMCs or T cells enriched from blood (not recorded which). The DNA reads TGCGCCACCTCGGGAGGTAGCGGGAGTCAAGATACGCAGTATTTT. Its translation reads: CATSGGSGSQDTQYF.